These T cell receptor beta chains were read from a single sample in a study of cytomegalovirus exposure and HLA in healthy donors. Measured with immunoSEQ multiplex PCR; TCRdb has only the in-frame clones, and not every one. Here the sample spans fewer than 85,000 clones, 65% to 90% being singletons. The sequenced sample was PBMCs. The receptors originated from a man in his 70s in good health and CMV-seropositive. Each CDR3 is given with its conserved first and last residue. The order of the fields is J gene, clone size, V gene, D gene, CDR3 length, CDR3 protein, CDR3 DNA. A D gene is named only where the DNA matches it firmly. Size is stated for part of the rows, as once, few or many counts, or as a class when the clone is expanded.

j_gene: TRBJ2-6
abundance: NA
v_gene: TRBV12-5
d_gene: NA
len: 16
CDR3aa: CASGWVWSSGANVLTF
CDR3nt: TGTGCTAGTGGATGGGTTTGGAGCTCTGGGGCCAACGTCCTGACTTTC

j_gene: TRBJ1-2
abundance: NA
v_gene: TRBV6-5
d_gene: TRBD1
len: 12
CDR3aa: CASGDRDYGYTF
CDR3nt: TGTGCCAGCGGGGACAGGGACTATGGCTACACCTTC

j_gene: TRBJ2-2
abundance: NA
v_gene: TRBV9
d_gene: TRBD2
len: 15
CDR3aa: CASSASGRNTGELFF
CDR3nt: TGTGCCAGCAGCGCCAGCGGGAGGAACACCGGGGAGCTGTTTTTT

j_gene: TRBJ2-1
abundance: once
v_gene: TRBV2
d_gene: TRBD2
len: 16
CDR3aa: CASSRTSGSLYNEQFF
CDR3nt: TGTGCCAGCAGTCGGACTAGCGGGAGTCTCTACAATGAGCAGTTCTTC

j_gene: TRBJ1-1
abundance: NA
v_gene: TRBV7-2
d_gene: NA
len: 15
CDR3aa: CASSLAIGQQTEAFF
CDR3nt: TGTGCCAGCAGCTTAGCGATAGGACAGCAGACTGAAGCTTTCTTT

j_gene: TRBJ1-2
abundance: once
v_gene: TRBV6-6
d_gene: NA
len: 13
CDR3aa: CASTPRGKGGYTF
CDR3nt: TGTGCCAGCACTCCCCGGGGGAAAGGTGGCTACACCTTC

j_gene: TRBJ2-7
abundance: NA
v_gene: TRBV6-1
d_gene: TRBD2
len: 14
CDR3aa: CASRQRTSGGEQYF
CDR3nt: TGTGCCAGCAGGCAGCGGACATCGGGGGGCGAGCAGTACTTC

j_gene: TRBJ1-2
abundance: NA
v_gene: TRBV7-6
d_gene: NA
len: 13
CDR3aa: CASSLRGNYGYTF
CDR3nt: TGTGCCAGCAGCTTACGGGGGAACTATGGCTACACCTTC

j_gene: TRBJ2-4
abundance: NA
v_gene: TRBV7-2
d_gene: NA
len: 17
CDR3aa: CASSPPPAGTSKNIQYF
CDR3nt: TGTGCCAGCAGCCCCCCACCAGCGGGGACATCTAAAAACATTCAGTACTTC

j_gene: TRBJ2-7
abundance: NA
v_gene: TRBV2
d_gene: TRBD2
len: 15
CDR3aa: CASTERGLASYEQYF
CDR3nt: TGTGCCAGCACCGAAAGGGGACTAGCGAGCTACGAGCAGTACTTC

j_gene: TRBJ1-2
abundance: NA
v_gene: TRBV10-3
d_gene: NA
len: 14
CDR3aa: CAISESNGGRGYTF
CDR3nt: TGTGCCATCAGTGAGTCGAATGGGGGCCGCGGCTACACCTTC

j_gene: TRBJ2-7
abundance: once
v_gene: TRBV29-1
d_gene: TRBD2
len: 16
CDR3aa: CSVAGTSGGDDYEQYF
CDR3nt: TGCAGCGTTGCTGGGACTAGCGGGGGGGACGACTACGAGCAGTACTTC

j_gene: TRBJ1-2
abundance: NA
v_gene: TRBV5-4
d_gene: NA
len: 15
CDR3aa: CASSLQAPANYGYTF
CDR3nt: TGTGCCAGCAGCTTGCAGGCCCCCGCTAACTATGGCTACACCTTC

j_gene: TRBJ2-2
abundance: NA
v_gene: TRBV9
d_gene: NA
len: 16
CDR3aa: CASSVGTPGNTGELFF
CDR3nt: TGTGCCAGCAGCGTAGGGACACCCGGGAACACCGGGGAGCTGTTTTTT

j_gene: TRBJ1-2
abundance: NA
v_gene: TRBV7-9
d_gene: TRBD1
len: 16
CDR3aa: CASSQGAGDRESGYTF
CDR3nt: TGTGCCAGCAGCCAAGGAGCCGGGGACAGAGAATCCGGCTACACCTTC

j_gene: TRBJ2-7
abundance: NA
v_gene: TRBV18
d_gene: NA
len: 13
CDR3aa: CASSPSEQGEQYF
CDR3nt: TGTGCCAGCTCACCAAGTGAACAGGGCGAGCAGTACTTC

j_gene: TRBJ2-3
abundance: NA
v_gene: TRBV28
d_gene: TRBD1
len: 17
CDR3aa: CASSQTTDRFGTDTQYF
CDR3nt: TGTGCCAGCAGTCAAACTACGGACAGGTTTGGCACAGATACGCAGTATTTT

j_gene: TRBJ1-4
abundance: once
v_gene: TRBV5-4
d_gene: NA
len: 12
CDR3aa: CASSDSGGKLFF
CDR3nt: TGTGCCAGCAGCGACTCGGGAGGAAAACTGTTTTTT

j_gene: TRBJ2-5
abundance: NA
v_gene: TRBV28
d_gene: NA
len: 11
CDR3aa: CASSSLETQYF
CDR3nt: TGTGCCAGCAGTAGCTTGGAGACCCAGTACTTC

j_gene: TRBJ2-1
abundance: NA
v_gene: TRBV7-2
d_gene: NA
len: 14
CDR3aa: CATQGVGRGDEQFF
CDR3nt: TGTGCCACCCAGGGAGTAGGCAGGGGGGATGAGCAGTTCTTC

j_gene: TRBJ1-2
abundance: NA
v_gene: TRBV6-1
d_gene: NA
len: 13
CDR3aa: CASSSDRLRGYTF
CDR3nt: TGTGCCAGCAGCTCAGACAGGTTGCGTGGCTACACCTTC

j_gene: TRBJ2-3
abundance: once
v_gene: TRBV6-6
d_gene: NA
len: 12
CDR3aa: CASRSAADTQYF
CDR3nt: TGTGCCAGCCGCTCCGCGGCGGATACGCAGTATTTT

j_gene: TRBJ1-1
abundance: NA
v_gene: TRBV11-1
d_gene: NA
len: 12
CDR3aa: CASTDEGTEAFF
CDR3nt: TGTGCCAGCACCGACGAGGGTACTGAAGCTTTCTTT

j_gene: TRBJ2-7
abundance: once
v_gene: TRBV28
d_gene: TRBD1
len: 16
CDR3aa: CASSSAATGTNYEQYF
CDR3nt: TGTGCCAGCAGTTCCGCCGCGACAGGGACAAACTACGAGCAGTACTTC

j_gene: TRBJ2-1
abundance: NA
v_gene: TRBV5-4
d_gene: TRBD2
len: 15
CDR3aa: CASSLSGGVYNEQFF
CDR3nt: TGTGCCAGCAGCTTGTCCGGGGGGGTCTACAATGAGCAGTTCTTC

j_gene: TRBJ1-1
abundance: NA
v_gene: TRBV5-4
d_gene: NA
len: 16
CDR3aa: CASSLAGRGRSTEAFF
CDR3nt: TGTGCCAGCAGCTTGGCCGGGAGGGGACGGAGCACTGAAGCTTTCTTT

j_gene: TRBJ2-3
abundance: NA
v_gene: TRBV11-2
d_gene: NA
len: 14
CDR3aa: CASSLLRGADTQYF
CDR3nt: TGTGCCAGCAGCTTACTTCGGGGTGCGGATACGCAGTATTTT

j_gene: TRBJ2-1
abundance: NA
v_gene: TRBV6-5
d_gene: NA
len: 11
CDR3aa: CASSYYREQFF
CDR3nt: TGTGCCAGCAGTTACTACAGAGAGCAGTTCTTC

j_gene: TRBJ2-1
abundance: NA
v_gene: TRBV5-4
d_gene: NA
len: 15
CDR3aa: CASSLYLAGYNEQFF
CDR3nt: TGTGCCAGCAGCTTGTACCTAGCCGGATACAATGAGCAGTTCTTC

j_gene: TRBJ1-1
abundance: NA
v_gene: TRBV7-3
d_gene: TRBD1
len: 14
CDR3aa: CASSTQGEDTEAFF
CDR3nt: TGTGCCAGCAGCACACAGGGGGAGGACACTGAAGCTTTCTTT

j_gene: TRBJ2-2
abundance: NA
v_gene: TRBV9
d_gene: TRBD2
len: 16
CDR3aa: CASRRASGGYTGELFF
CDR3nt: TGTGCCAGTCGGAGGGCTAGCGGGGGATACACCGGGGAGCTGTTTTTT

j_gene: TRBJ1-5
abundance: NA
v_gene: TRBV11-2
d_gene: NA
len: 13
CDR3aa: CASSLGYNQPQHF
CDR3nt: TGTGCCAGCAGCTTAGGCTATAATCAGCCCCAGCATTTT

j_gene: TRBJ2-2
abundance: NA
v_gene: TRBV5-6
d_gene: NA
len: 14
CDR3aa: CASSLTHTGGELFF
CDR3nt: TGTGCCAGCAGCTTAACACATACGGGCGGGGAGCTGTTTTTT

j_gene: TRBJ2-2
abundance: NA
v_gene: TRBV27
d_gene: TRBD1
len: 14
CDR3aa: CASRRTGNTGELFF
CDR3nt: TGTGCCAGCAGGAGGACAGGGAACACCGGGGAGCTGTTTTTT

j_gene: TRBJ2-7
abundance: NA
v_gene: TRBV21-1
d_gene: NA
len: 14
CDR3aa: CASSPGKKAYEQYF
CDR3nt: TGTGCCAGCAGCCCCGGGAAGAAAGCCTACGAGCAGTACTTC

j_gene: TRBJ1-1
abundance: once
v_gene: TRBV6-1
d_gene: NA
len: 14
CDR3aa: CASSGDTANTEAFF
CDR3nt: TGTGCCAGCAGTGGGGACACAGCAAACACTGAAGCTTTCTTT

j_gene: TRBJ2-7
abundance: NA
v_gene: TRBV5-1
d_gene: TRBD2
len: 15
CDR3aa: CASSHRPGLVDEQYF
CDR3nt: TGCGCCAGCAGCCACAGGCCGGGACTAGTCGACGAGCAGTACTTC

j_gene: TRBJ2-1
abundance: NA
v_gene: TRBV7-9
d_gene: TRBD2
len: 13
CDR3aa: CASSPGGGTSKFF
CDR3nt: TGTGCCAGCAGCCCCGGTGGTGGGACTAGCAAGTTCTTC

j_gene: TRBJ2-1
abundance: NA
v_gene: TRBV4-2
d_gene: NA
len: 15
CDR3aa: CASSRPGDRYNEQFF
CDR3nt: TGTGCCAGCAGCCGGCCCGGAGACAGGTACAATGAGCAGTTCTTC

j_gene: TRBJ2-1
abundance: NA
v_gene: TRBV7-2
d_gene: TRBD2
len: 16
CDR3aa: CASSPVVVSGGNEQFF
CDR3nt: TGTGCCAGCAGCCCGGTGGTTGTTAGCGGGGGGAATGAGCAGTTCTTC

j_gene: TRBJ2-7
abundance: NA
v_gene: TRBV19
d_gene: NA
len: 13
CDR3aa: CASSMGSYYEQYF
CDR3nt: TGTGCCAGTAGTATGGGCTCCTACTACGAGCAGTACTTC

j_gene: TRBJ1-4
abundance: few
v_gene: TRBV6-6
d_gene: TRBD1
len: 14
CDR3aa: CASSTGQGGEKLFF
CDR3nt: TGTGCCAGCAGTACTGGGCAGGGGGGTGAAAAACTGTTTTTT

j_gene: TRBJ2-5
abundance: NA
v_gene: TRBV6-1
d_gene: TRBD1
len: 14
CDR3aa: CASSVGTGGETQYF
CDR3nt: TGTGCCAGCAGTGTTGGGACAGGCGGAGAGACCCAGTACTTC

j_gene: TRBJ2-4
abundance: NA
v_gene: TRBV6-1
d_gene: TRBD2
len: 17
CDR3aa: CASSEGPAGGPQNIQYF
CDR3nt: TGTGCCAGCAGTGAAGGCCCAGCGGGAGGGCCGCAAAACATTCAGTACTTC

j_gene: TRBJ2-1
abundance: NA
v_gene: TRBV5-1
d_gene: TRBD2
len: 15
CDR3aa: CASSPAGTSGGGQFF
CDR3nt: TGCGCCAGCAGCCCCGCCGGGACTAGCGGGGGAGGGCAGTTCTTC

j_gene: TRBJ1-1
abundance: NA
v_gene: TRBV5-4
d_gene: NA
len: 15
CDR3aa: CASSLQFPLNTEAFF
CDR3nt: TGTGCCAGCAGCTTACAGTTCCCTCTGAACACTGAAGCTTTCTTT

j_gene: TRBJ2-1
abundance: NA
v_gene: TRBV28
d_gene: TRBD2
len: 15
CDR3aa: CASSLTSGRKIGQFF
CDR3nt: TGTGCCAGCAGTTTAACTAGCGGGAGGAAAATTGGGCAGTTCTTC

j_gene: TRBJ2-7
abundance: NA
v_gene: TRBV29-1
d_gene: TRBD2
len: 14
CDR3aa: CSVRTSGLLDEQYF
CDR3nt: TGCAGCGTTCGGACTAGCGGCCTTTTGGACGAGCAGTACTTC

j_gene: TRBJ1-2
abundance: NA
v_gene: TRBV6-1
d_gene: TRBD1
len: 13
CDR3aa: CASILTGGYGYTF
CDR3nt: TGTGCCAGCATTCTGACAGGGGGCTATGGCTACACCTTC

j_gene: TRBJ2-5
abundance: NA
v_gene: TRBV7-2
d_gene: TRBD2
len: 15
CDR3aa: CASSPGLAGGQTQYF
CDR3nt: TGTGCCAGCAGTCCGGGACTAGCGGGGGGGCAGACCCAGTACTTC

j_gene: TRBJ1-2
abundance: NA
v_gene: TRBV7-9
d_gene: NA
len: 12
CDR3aa: CASSLELHGYTF
CDR3nt: TGTGCCAGCAGCTTGGAGTTACATGGCTACACCTTC

j_gene: TRBJ1-1
abundance: NA
v_gene: TRBV11-2
d_gene: TRBD1
len: 16
CDR3aa: CASSPRQGRKDTEAFF
CDR3nt: TGTGCCAGCAGCCCCCGACAGGGAAGGAAGGACACTGAAGCTTTCTTT

j_gene: TRBJ1-2
abundance: NA
v_gene: TRBV5-1
d_gene: TRBD1
len: 16
CDR3aa: CASSSGQFNPNYGYTF
CDR3nt: TGCGCCAGCAGCTCGGGACAGTTTAATCCTAACTATGGCTACACCTTC